This T cell receptor (beta chain) was recorded in a study of CD8+CD57+ T cells in acquired aplastic anemia. The study's findings and limits: Researchers report that twenty-nine CD8+ CDR3 sequences appeared in both patients and controls. Any difference that existed in CD8+ Simpson's diversity between patients and controls was not significant.

The template for TCR beta VDJ and CDR3 sequence profiling was genomic DNA. In TCRdb, the reads were re-called with MiXCR into one record per CDR3 protein. The sample lists around 430,000 distinct CDR3 sequences, over 25% occurring once. CD8+CD57+ cell expansion, shown by flow cytometry, had occurred in the patients selected for sequencing. Patients uniformly had severe acquired aplastic anemia. Patients had undergone no therapy by the time their blood was sampled. The V gene lost 3 bases and the J gene lost 4 bases, with 10 bases spanning the gap. This CDR3 is built from 14 residues. This clonotype was seen a few times. What it recognizes is unknown.

This rearrangement joins TRBV12-3 or TRBV12-4 to TRBJ1-5, with a tentative D call TRBD1 (5 bases). This TCR came from a human donor with aplastic anemia. The specimen sequenced was sorted CD4+, CD8+, or CD8+CD57+ T cells (not recorded which) from PBMCs. CDR3 region: CASSLGVGNQPQHF. The CDR3 nucleotides are TGTGCCAGCAGTTTGGGGGTGGGTAATCAGCCCCAGCATTTT.